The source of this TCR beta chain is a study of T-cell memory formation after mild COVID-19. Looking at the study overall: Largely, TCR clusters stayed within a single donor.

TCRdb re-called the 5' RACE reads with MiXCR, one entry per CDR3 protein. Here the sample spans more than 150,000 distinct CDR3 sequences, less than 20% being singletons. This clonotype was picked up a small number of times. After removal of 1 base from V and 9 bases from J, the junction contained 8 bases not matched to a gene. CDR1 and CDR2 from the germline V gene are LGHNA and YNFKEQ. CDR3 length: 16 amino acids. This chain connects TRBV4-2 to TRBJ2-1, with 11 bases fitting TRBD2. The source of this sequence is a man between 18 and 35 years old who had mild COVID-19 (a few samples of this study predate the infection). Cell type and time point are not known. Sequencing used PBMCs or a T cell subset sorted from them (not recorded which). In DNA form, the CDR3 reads TGTGCCAGCAGCCAAGTGGGTAGCGGGGGGGCAGTTGAGCAGTTCTTC. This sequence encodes CASSQVGSGGAVEQFF.